A single sample gave rise to the 27 T cell receptor beta chains below, sequenced in a study of regulatory T cells in long-lasting Graves disease. As for time point: newly diagnosed GD, antithyroid drugs for less than 3 months. TCR sequences were obtained from RNA taken from PBMCs. With iRepertoire HTBI primers and Arm-PCR of CDR3 regions, TCR beta libraries were built. TCRdb re-derived calls from the multiplex PCR reads in MiXCR, one entry per CDR3 protein. The repertoire holds about 440,000 distinct CDR3 sequences, 15% to 20% seen once, with roughly 10% in the top ten. These data were also reused for a study on T cells in Graves' hyperthyroidism and ophthalmopathy.

The material sequenced was peripheral blood mononuclear cells (PBMCs), taken at new diagnosis, from a patient treated with antithyroid drugs. The receptors originated from a woman aged 25 to 39 with Graves disease.

Concerning this clonotype: A far larger clone differs by one base, so this is likely a read error. This chain's CDR3 is CASSGGSGELFF. In nucleotides, the CDR3 is TGTGCCAGCAGTGGCGGGTCCGGGGAGCTGTTTTTT. The chain combines TRBV28 with TRBJ2-2; D may be TRBD2 (5 bases). The germline V gene has CDR1 MDHEN and CDR2 SYDVKM. The V and J ends lost 5 bases and 6 bases respectively, with 7 bases between them. There are 12 residues in the CDR3.

The CDR3 DNA is TGCAGCGTTGAAGTCTACGGGGGGGGGGCAGATACGCAGTATTTT. Protein product: CSVEVYGGGADTQYF. The gene calls are TRBV29-1 and TRBJ2-3, with 8 bases lining up with TRBD2. Trimming at V came to 1 base and at J to 4 bases, leaving 7 bases not matched to a gene. CDR3 size: 15 residues. Germline V gene data show CDR1 as SQVTM and CDR2 as ANQGSEA.

There are many counts of this clonotype. The chain employs TRBV7-2 and TRBJ2-7, with D unresolved. The germline V gene has CDR1 SGHTA and CDR2 FQGNSA. The CDR3 runs 12 residues. Trimming pared 5 bases from V and 3 bases from J, leaving 8 bases between. The CDR3 DNA sequence: TGTGCCAGCAGCGCCTCGGACTACGAGCAGTACTTC. This codes for CASSASDYEQYF.

This clonotype was seen many times. The chain combines TRBV6-5 with TRBJ2-7; 8 nucleotides match TRBD2. J was trimmed by 4 bases and V by 2 bases; bases with no gene match: 4. Germline CDR1 and CDR2: MNHEY and SVGAGI. The CDR3 spans 14 residues. This CDR3 reads CASSYIGGGYEQYF. In DNA form, the CDR3 reads TGTGCCAGCAGTTACATCGGGGGGGGGTACGAGCAGTACTTC.

This clonotype was picked up many times. The genes are TRBV20-1 and TRBJ2-3; 8 bases agree with TRBD1. Germline loops: CDR1 DFQATT, CDR2 SNEGSKA (reference sequence). Trimming took 5 bases from V and 2 from J; bases not matched to a gene: 9. The CDR3 has 15 amino acids. CDR3 in DNA: TGCAGTGCTGGGGACAGGCGACGGCACACAGATACGCAGTATTTT. This sequence encodes CSAGDRRRHTDTQYF.

Turning to this clonotype: One end of the junction fails to match germline, which may point to a read error. The chain carries TRBV4-2 and TRBJ1-1; D is uncertain. Per the germline V gene, CDR1 is LGHNA and CDR2 is YNFKEQ. This CDR3 has 12 residues. CDR3 nucleotide sequence: TGTGCCAGCAGCCAAGGAGGCACTGTAGCTTTCTTT. Protein sequence: CASSQGGTVAFF.

This CDR3 is CASSQTSGSLNEQFF. The CDR3 DNA is TGTGCCAGCAGTCAGACTAGCGGGAGTTTGAATGAGCAGTTCTTC. The rearrangement uses TRBV6-2 or TRBV6-3 and TRBJ2-1; 12 positions match TRBD2. In germline, CDR1 is MNHEY, CDR2 SVGEGT. This CDR3 spans 15 amino acids. After removal of 5 bases from V and 7 bases from J, the junction contained 6 bases not matched to a gene.

This clonotype has a handful of counts. The chain is built from TRBV9 and TRBJ2-4, with D possibly matching TRBD1 (7 bases). Trimming removed 7 bases from V and 0 bases from J, with 29 bases in between. The CDR3 has 20 amino acids. Germline V gives CDR1 SGDLS, CDR2 YYNGEE. The DNA of the CDR3 is TGTGCCAGCTACCAGGGGGAAACTAGCCTCGGGCTACTAGCCAAAAACATTCAGTACTTC. It codes for CASYQGETSLGLLAKNIQYF. The whole variable domain, filled in from reference TRBV9 and TRBJ2-4, reads DSGVTQTPKHLITATGQRVTLRCSPRSGDLSVYWYQQSLDQGLQFLIQYYNGEERAKGNILERFSAQQFPDLHSELNLSSLELGDSALYFCASYQGETSLGLLAKNIQYFGAGTRLSVL.

This chain links TRBV7-8 with TRBJ1-2; 10 bases map to TRBD1. The germline gives CDR1 SGHVS, CDR2 FQNEAQ. The CDR3 has 16 residues. The junction had 4 bases not matched to a gene; V was cut back by 1 base and J by 2 bases. CDR3 DNA sequence: TGTGCCAGCAGCTTAGACGGGACAGGGGAGAACTATGGCTACACCTTC. It specifies CASSLDGTGENYGYTF. Full variable domain (remainder filled in from reference TRBV7-8 and TRBJ1-2): GAGVSQSPRYKVAKRGQDVALRCDPISGHVSLFWYQQALGQGPEFLTYFQNEAQLDKSGLPSDRFFAERPEGSVSTLKIQRTQQEDSAVYLCASSLDGTGENYGYTFGSGTRLTVV.

The rearrangement uses TRBV28 and TRBJ2-4; a weak D match, TRBD2 (6 bases). Trimming left V 2 bases short and J 7 bases short, with 12 bases between. CDR1 MDHEN and CDR2 SYDVKM come from the germline V gene. This CDR3 spans 14 amino acids. The CDR3 protein is CASSLAGYQNIQYF. CDR3 DNA sequence: TGTGCCAGCAGTTTAGCGGGATATCAGAACATTCAGTACTTC.

This clonotype was found many times. The chain links TRBV28 to TRBJ1-2, with 7 bases identical to TRBD1. V dropped 5 bases and J dropped 3; count of bases not matched to a gene: 0. The CDR3 runs to 12 residues. Germline V gene data show CDR1 as MDHEN and CDR2 as SYDVKM. In DNA form, the CDR3 reads TGTGCCAGCAGTACAGGGGACTATGGCTACACCTTC. Its translation is CASSTGDYGYTF.

In its sample, this clonotype was seen a few times. Here the CDR3 reads CSASPGDQNIQYF. The DNA of the CDR3 is TGCAGTGCTAGTCCGGGGGACCAAAACATTCAGTACTTC. The chain uses TRBV20-1 and TRBJ2-4; TRBD2 is a possible D gene (6 bases). This CDR3 comprises 13 residues. Germline V gene data show CDR1 as DFQATT and CDR2 as SNEGSKA (reference sequence). The ends were cut back, 3 bases at V and 5 bases at J, with 11 bases in the middle.

This clonotype was seen ten or more times. CDR3 coding DNA: TGTGCCTGCTCCGAAGCGGGAGTCTCCTACGAGCAGTACTTC. The encoded protein is CACSEAGVSYEQYF. The genes are TRBV7-2 and TRBJ2-7, with 8 bases lining up with TRBD2. Germline trimming cut 11 bases from V and 0 bases from J; bases unmatched to any gene: 9. The CDR3 extends over 14 amino acids. CDR1 is SGHTA and CDR2 is FQGNSA in the germline V gene.

CDR3 DNA: TGTGCCACAGCCATGGCCGGACAGGGCGGCACTGAAGCTTTCTTT. Its protein is CATAMAGQGGTEAFF. J is TRBJ1-1 and V is TRBV19; the match to TRBD1 covers 8 bases. The CDR3 has 15 amino acids. Germline V gives CDR1 LNHDA, CDR2 SQIVND (reference sequence). Losses at the gene ends were 10 bases for V and 4 bases for J; bases not matched to a gene: 14.

With respect to this clonotype: A single base separates this from a much larger clone, so it may be a read error. The chain uses TRBV7-2 and TRBJ2-7; D is unclear. CDR3 length: 14 residues. Germline assignment: CDR1 SGHTA and CDR2 FQGNSA. The V end lost 7 bases, the J end lost 3 bases, and 16 bases lay between the germline ends. CDR3 loop: CASTPVYSFYEQYF. The DNA of the CDR3 is TGTGCCAGCACCCCCGTGTACAGTTTCTACGAGCAGTACTTC. Full variable domain (rest looked up from reference TRBV7-2 and TRBJ2-7): GAGVSQSPSNKVTEKGKDVELRCDPISGHTALYWYRQSLGQGLEFLIYFQGNSAPDKSGLPSDRFSAERTGGSVSTLTIQRTQQEDSAVYLCASTPVYSFYEQYFGPGTRLTVT.

As concerns this clonotype: This clone may be a read error of a much larger clone one base away. The V and J genes are TRBV10-3 and TRBJ2-1; D unclear. The CDR3 contains 14 residues. CDR1 ENHRY and CDR2 SYGVKD come from the germline V gene. The CDR3 DNA reads TGTGCCATCAGTGAGTCTCGGGCCTCCCGAGAGCGGTTCTTC. It codes for CAISESRASRERFF.

There are a few counts of this clonotype. V gene TRBV7-2 combines with J gene TRBJ1-4, with TRBD1 matching over 9 bases. The junction had 9 bases not matched to a gene; V was cut back by 5 bases and J by 8 bases. This CDR3 is 15 amino acids long. Germline lookup yields CDR1 SGHTA and CDR2 FQGNSA. Written as DNA, the CDR3 is TGTGCCAGCAGCATACCGGGACAGGGTCGAGAAAAACTGTTTTTT. This codes for CASSIPGQGREKLFF.

This clonotype turned up a few times. V and J are TRBV14 and TRBJ2-7; perhaps TRBD1 as D (6 bases). V dropped 3 bases and J dropped 6 bases, with 12 bases sitting between them. Germline-derived CDR1 and CDR2 are SGHDN and FVKESK. This CDR3 has 13 residues. The CDR3 sequence: CASSHTGPAEQYF. CDR3 coding DNA: TGTGCCAGCAGCCATACAGGGCCCGCCGAGCAGTACTTC.

This clonotype was detected only a few times. The chain joins TRBV12-3 or TRBV12-4 to TRBJ2-1; TRBD2 aligns across 11 bases. This CDR3 has 15 residues. Trimming cost V 7 bases and J 8 bases; bases outside gene matches: 10. CDR3 protein: CASKLALAGEHEQFF. In DNA, the CDR3 is TGTGCCAGCAAATTGGCACTAGCGGGAGAACATGAGCAGTTCTTC.

This clonotype has at least ten counts. The chain uses TRBV28 and TRBJ1-2; TRBD1 matches 9 bases. CDR1 and CDR2 from the germline V gene are MDHEN and SYDVKM. The CDR3 runs to 16 residues. V dropped 4 bases and J dropped 5; count of bases not matched to a gene: 11. This CDR3 reads CASSSPAGQGGYGYTF. The CDR3 DNA is TGTGCCAGCAGTTCCCCTGCGGGACAGGGAGGGTATGGCTACACCTTC.

This clonotype was picked up many times. At one end the junction does not follow the germline gene, possibly because of a read error. V is TRBV7-9 and J is TRBJ1-2; D call uncertain. CDR1 is SEHNR, CDR2 FQNEAQ, per germline (reference sequence). The CDR3 consists of 14 residues. The CDR3 region has the DNA TGCGCCAGCAGCTTAAGGGCCGATTCCTATGGCTACACCTTC. Protein sequence: CASSLRADSYGYTF. The full variable domain, rest sourced from reference TRBV7-9 and TRBJ1-2, is DTGVSQNPRHKITKRGQNVTFRCDPISEHNRLYWYRQTLGQGPEFLTYFQNEAQLEKSRLLSDRFSAERPKGSFSTLEIQRTEQGDSAMYLCASSLRADSYGYTFGSGTRLTVV.

This clonotype turned up a few times. V is TRBV29-1 and J is TRBJ1-1; D gene unclear. From germline, CDR1 is SQVTM and CDR2 ANQGSEA. V shed 6 bases and J shed 7 bases, with 18 bases lying between them. The CDR3 loop spans 13 amino acids. The CDR3 sequence: CSVTRGGTVEAFF. In DNA, the CDR3 is TGCAGCGTGACACGCGGAGGAACGGTTGAAGCTTTCTTT.

This clonotype was counted once. Only one base separates this from a far larger clonotype, so it likely reflects a read error. CDR3 nucleotides: TGTGCCAGCAGTTTTGGAACCGGGAGTGGCGGCAATGAGCAGTACTTC. This sequence encodes CASSFGTGSGGNEQYF. The chain couples TRBV28 to TRBJ2-4; tentative D call: TRBD2 (6 bases). The V end was cut by 3 bases, the J end by 13 bases, with 25 bases between. CDR1 is MDHEN and CDR2 is SYDVKM in the germline V gene. CDR3 length: 16 residues.

This clonotype came up a few times. The chain has TRBV29-1 and TRBJ2-7, with D possibly being TRBD1 or TRBD2 (5 bases each). Germline CDR1 reads SQVTM; CDR2 reads ANQGSEA. This CDR3 region has 14 residues. The ends were cut back, 4 bases at V and 2 bases at J, with 15 bases in the middle. DNA of the CDR3: TGCAGCGTTGGGTTCGGGGACGGACCCTACGAGCAGTACTTC. This sequence encodes CSVGFGDGPYEQYF.

The chain uses TRBV12-3 or TRBV12-4 and TRBJ2-7; 15 nucleotides line up with TRBD2. Losses at the gene ends were 6 bases for V and 2 bases for J; bases not matched to a gene: 8. This CDR3 is built from 17 residues. CDR3 protein: CASSGGLAGGGAYEQYF. CDR3 sequence (DNA): TGTGCCAGCAGCGGGGGACTAGCGGGAGGTGGGGCCTACGAGCAGTACTTC.

In this sample, this clonotype turned up a few times. The chain couples TRBV27 to TRBJ1-5; 7 bases agree with TRBD1. The CDR3 runs 16 residues. Looked up from germline, CDR1 is MNHEY and CDR2 is SMNVEV (reference sequence). V shed 5 bases, J shed 3 bases, and the junction held 10 bases outside the gene matches. The CDR3 protein is CASSKRRTGLNQPQHF. The CDR3, as DNA: TGTGCCAGCAGTAAAAGGCGGACAGGACTCAATCAGCCCCAGCATTTT.

This clonotype showed up many times. The chain carries TRBV28 and TRBJ2-1; D is unresolved. The CDR3 is made up of 17 amino acids. The ends were cut back, 5 bases at V and 2 bases at J, with 19 bases in the middle. Germline-derived CDR1 and CDR2 are MDHEN and SYDVKM. The CDR3 DNA sequence: TGTGCCAGCAGTACCCGTCGGGCCAGGCGCCCCTACAATGAGCAGTTCTTC. Translating gives CASSTRRARRPYNEQFF.